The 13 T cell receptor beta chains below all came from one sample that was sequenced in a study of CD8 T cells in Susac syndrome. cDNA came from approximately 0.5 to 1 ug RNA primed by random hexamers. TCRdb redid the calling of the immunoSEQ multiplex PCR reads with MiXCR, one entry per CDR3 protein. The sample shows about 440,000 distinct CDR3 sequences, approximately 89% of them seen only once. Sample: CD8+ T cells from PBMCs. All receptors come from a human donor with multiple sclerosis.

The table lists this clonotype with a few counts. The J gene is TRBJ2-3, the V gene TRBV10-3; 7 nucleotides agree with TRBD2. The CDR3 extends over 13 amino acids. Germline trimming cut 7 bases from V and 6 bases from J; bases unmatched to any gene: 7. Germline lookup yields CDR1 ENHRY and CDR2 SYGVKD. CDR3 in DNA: TGTGCCATCACCCCCCGGGGGGTGGATACGCAGTATTTT. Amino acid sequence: CAITPRGVDTQYF.

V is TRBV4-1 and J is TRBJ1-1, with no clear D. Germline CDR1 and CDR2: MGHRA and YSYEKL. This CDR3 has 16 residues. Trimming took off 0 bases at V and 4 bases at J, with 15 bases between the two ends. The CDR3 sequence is CASSQDRRVRGTEAFF. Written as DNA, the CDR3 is TGCGCCAGCAGCCAAGATAGGCGGGTTCGGGGCACTGAAGCTTTCTTT.

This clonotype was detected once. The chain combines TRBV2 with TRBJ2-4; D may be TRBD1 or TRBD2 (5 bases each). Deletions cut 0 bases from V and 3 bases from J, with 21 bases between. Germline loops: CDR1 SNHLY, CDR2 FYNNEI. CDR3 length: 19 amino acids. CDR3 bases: TGTGCCAGCAGTGAAGCCGAGCTTGGGGGAGATGAGGTCAAAAACATTCAGTACTTC. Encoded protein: CASSEAELGGDEVKNIQYF.

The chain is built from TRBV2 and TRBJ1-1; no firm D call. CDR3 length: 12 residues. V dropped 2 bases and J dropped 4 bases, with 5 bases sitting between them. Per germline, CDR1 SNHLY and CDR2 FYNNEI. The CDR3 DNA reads TGTGCCAGCAGTGAACGGCTCACTGAAGCTTTCTTT. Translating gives CASSERLTEAFF.

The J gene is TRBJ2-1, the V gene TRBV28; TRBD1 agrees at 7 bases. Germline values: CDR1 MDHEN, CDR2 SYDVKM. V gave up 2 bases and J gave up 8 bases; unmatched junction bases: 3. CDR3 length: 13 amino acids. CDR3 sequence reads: CASSLTGVDEQFF. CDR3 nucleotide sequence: TGTGCCAGCAGTTTAACAGGGGTCGATGAGCAGTTCTTC.

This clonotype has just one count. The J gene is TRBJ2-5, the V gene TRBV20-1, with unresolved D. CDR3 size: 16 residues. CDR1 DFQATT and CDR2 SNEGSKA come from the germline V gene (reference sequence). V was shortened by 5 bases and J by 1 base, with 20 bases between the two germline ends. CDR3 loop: CSAHSWGSSLQETQYF. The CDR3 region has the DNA TGCAGTGCTCATAGCTGGGGTTCTTCCCTCCAAGAGACCCAGTACTTC.

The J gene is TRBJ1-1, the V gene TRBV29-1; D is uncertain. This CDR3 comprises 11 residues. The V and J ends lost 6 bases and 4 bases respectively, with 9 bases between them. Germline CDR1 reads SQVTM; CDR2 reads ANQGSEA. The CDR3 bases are TGCAGCGTCCTATTGGGCACTGAAGCTTTCTTT. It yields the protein CSVLLGTEAFF.

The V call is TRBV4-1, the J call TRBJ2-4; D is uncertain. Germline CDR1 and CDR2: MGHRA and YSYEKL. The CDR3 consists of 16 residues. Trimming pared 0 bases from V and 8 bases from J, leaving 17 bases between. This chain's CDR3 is CASSQEDPQFPDIQYF. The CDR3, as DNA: TGCGCCAGCAGCCAAGAAGACCCACAGTTTCCTGACATTCAGTACTTC.

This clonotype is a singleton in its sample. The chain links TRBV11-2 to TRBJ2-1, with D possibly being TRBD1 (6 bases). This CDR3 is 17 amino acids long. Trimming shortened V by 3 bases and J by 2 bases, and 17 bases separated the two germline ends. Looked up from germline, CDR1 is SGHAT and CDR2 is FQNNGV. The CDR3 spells CASSLDPHRDTYNEQFF. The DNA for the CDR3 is TGTGCCAGCAGCTTGGATCCCCACCGGGACACCTACAATGAGCAGTTCTTC.

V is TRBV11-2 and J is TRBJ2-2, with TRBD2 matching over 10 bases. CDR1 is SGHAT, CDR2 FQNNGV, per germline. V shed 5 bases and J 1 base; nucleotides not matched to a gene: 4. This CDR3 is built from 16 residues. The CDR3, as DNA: TGTGCCAGCAGCACGGGACTAGCGAGGAACACCGGGGAGCTGTTTTTT. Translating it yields CASSTGLARNTGELFF. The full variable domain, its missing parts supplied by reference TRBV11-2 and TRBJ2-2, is EAGVAQSPRYKIIEKRQSVAFWCNPISGHATLYWYQQILGQGPKLLIQFQNNGVVDDSQLPKDRFSAERLKGVDSTLKIQPAKLEDSAVYLCASSTGLARNTGELFFGEGSRLTVL.

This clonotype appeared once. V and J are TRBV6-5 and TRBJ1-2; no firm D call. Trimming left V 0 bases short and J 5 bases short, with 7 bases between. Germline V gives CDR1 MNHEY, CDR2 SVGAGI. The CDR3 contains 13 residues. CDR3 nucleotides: TGTGCCAGCAGTTACTCCGCCACGTATGGCTACACCTTC. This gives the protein CASSYSATYGYTF.

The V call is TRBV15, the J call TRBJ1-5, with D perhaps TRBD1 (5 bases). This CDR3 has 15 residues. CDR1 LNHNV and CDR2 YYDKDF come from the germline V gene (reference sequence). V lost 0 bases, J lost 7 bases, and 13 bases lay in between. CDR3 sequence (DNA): TGTGCCACCAGCAGAGATAAGGGACTACGGCAGCCCCAGCATTTT. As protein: CATSRDKGLRQPQHF.

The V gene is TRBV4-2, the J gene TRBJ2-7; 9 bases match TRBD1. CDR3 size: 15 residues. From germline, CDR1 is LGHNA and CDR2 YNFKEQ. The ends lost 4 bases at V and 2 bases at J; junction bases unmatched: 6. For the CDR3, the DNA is TGTGCCAGCAGCCCCCTAGGACAGGGGCCCTACGAGCAGTACTTC. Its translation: CASSPLGQGPYEQYF.